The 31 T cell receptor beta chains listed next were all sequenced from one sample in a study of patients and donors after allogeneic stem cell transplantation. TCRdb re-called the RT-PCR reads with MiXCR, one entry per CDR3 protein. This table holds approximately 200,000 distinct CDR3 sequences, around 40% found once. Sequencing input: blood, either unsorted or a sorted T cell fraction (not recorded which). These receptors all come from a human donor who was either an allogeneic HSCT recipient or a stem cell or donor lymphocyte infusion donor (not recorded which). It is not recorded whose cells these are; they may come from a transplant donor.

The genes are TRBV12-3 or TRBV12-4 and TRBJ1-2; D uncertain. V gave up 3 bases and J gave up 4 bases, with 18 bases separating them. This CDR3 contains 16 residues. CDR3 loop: CASSFLAGAHPYGYTF. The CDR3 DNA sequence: TGTGCCAGCAGTTTCCTGGCAGGAGCACACCCCTATGGCTACACCTTC.

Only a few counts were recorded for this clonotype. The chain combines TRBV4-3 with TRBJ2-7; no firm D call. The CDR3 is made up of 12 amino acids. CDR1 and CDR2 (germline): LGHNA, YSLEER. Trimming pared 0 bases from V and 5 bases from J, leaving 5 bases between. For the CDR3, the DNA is TGCGCCAGCAGCCAAGAAGGGCACGAGCAGTACTTC. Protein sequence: CASSQEGHEQYF.

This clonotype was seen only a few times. CDR3 in DNA: TGTGCCAGCAGCTTAGTGGGGCAGACCTATGGCTACACCTTC. The encoded protein is CASSLVGQTYGYTF. The chain links TRBV11-2 to TRBJ1-2, with a weak D call TRBD1 (5 bases). Germline CDR1 reads SGHAT; CDR2 reads FQNNGV. Trimming stripped 1 base from V and 4 bases from J, with 10 bases between. The CDR3 extends over 14 amino acids.

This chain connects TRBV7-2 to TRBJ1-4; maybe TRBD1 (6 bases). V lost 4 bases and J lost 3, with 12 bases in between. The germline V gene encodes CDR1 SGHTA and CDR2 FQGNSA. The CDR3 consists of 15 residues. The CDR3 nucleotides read TGTGCCAGCAGCTCTGGACAGATGGCTAATGAAAAACTGTTTTTT. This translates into CASSSGQMANEKLFF.

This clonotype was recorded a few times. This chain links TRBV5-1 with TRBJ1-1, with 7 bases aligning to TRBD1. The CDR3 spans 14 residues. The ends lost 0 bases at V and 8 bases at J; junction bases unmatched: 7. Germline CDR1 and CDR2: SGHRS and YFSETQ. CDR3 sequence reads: CASSLANRGGEAFF. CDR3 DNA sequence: TGCGCCAGCAGCTTGGCGAACAGGGGAGGAGAAGCTTTCTTT.

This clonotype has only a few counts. CDR3 sequence reads: CAISESPRDRAKNGYTF. CDR3 DNA: TGTGCCATCAGTGAGTCCCCACGGGACAGGGCTAAAAATGGCTACACCTTC. V and J are TRBV10-3 and TRBJ1-2; 9 bases align to TRBD1. V trimming: 0 bases; J trimming: 6 bases; junction bases outside the gene matches: 11. Per the germline V gene, CDR1 is ENHRY and CDR2 is SYGVKD. The length of the CDR3 is 17 residues.

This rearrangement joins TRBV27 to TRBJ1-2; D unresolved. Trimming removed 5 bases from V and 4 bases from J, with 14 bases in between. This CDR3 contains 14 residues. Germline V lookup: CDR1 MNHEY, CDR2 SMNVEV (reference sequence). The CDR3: CASSPRGHGYGYTF. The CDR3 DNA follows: TGTGCCAGCAGTCCCCGTGGTCATGGCTATGGCTACACCTTC.

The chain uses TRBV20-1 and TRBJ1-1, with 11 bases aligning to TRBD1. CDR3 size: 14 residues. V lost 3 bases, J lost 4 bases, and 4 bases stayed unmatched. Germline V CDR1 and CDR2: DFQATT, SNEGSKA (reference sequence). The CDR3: CSASTGTGGTEAFF. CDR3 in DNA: TGCAGTGCTAGCACCGGGACAGGGGGCACTGAAGCTTTCTTT.

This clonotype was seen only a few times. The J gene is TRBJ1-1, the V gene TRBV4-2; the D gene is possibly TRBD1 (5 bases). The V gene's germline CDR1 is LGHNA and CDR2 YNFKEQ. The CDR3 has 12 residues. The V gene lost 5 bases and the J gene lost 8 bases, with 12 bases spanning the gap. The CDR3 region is CASSKRDGEAFF. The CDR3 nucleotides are TGTGCCAGCAGCAAAAGGGACGGGGAAGCTTTCTTT.

The CDR3 DNA reads TGCAGTGCACTTACTAGGGAGGTCACCGGGGAGCTGTTTTTT. It specifies CSALTREVTGELFF. V is TRBV20-1 and J is TRBJ2-2, with a weak D call TRBD2 (6 bases). CDR1 is DFQATT and CDR2 is SNEGSKA in the germline V gene (reference sequence). This CDR3 comprises 14 residues. Trimming left V 6 bases short and J 4 bases short, with 15 bases between.

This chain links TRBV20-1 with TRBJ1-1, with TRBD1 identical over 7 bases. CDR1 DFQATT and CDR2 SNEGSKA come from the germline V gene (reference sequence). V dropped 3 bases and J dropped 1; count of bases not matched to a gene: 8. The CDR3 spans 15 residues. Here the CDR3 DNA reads TGCAGTGCTAGTAGACCGGACAGGCGGAACACTGAAGCTTTCTTT. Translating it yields CSASRPDRRNTEAFF.

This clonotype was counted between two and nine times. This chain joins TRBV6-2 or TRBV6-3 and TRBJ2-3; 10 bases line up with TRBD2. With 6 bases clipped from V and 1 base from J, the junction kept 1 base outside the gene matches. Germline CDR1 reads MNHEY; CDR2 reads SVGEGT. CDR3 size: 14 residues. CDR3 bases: TGTGCCAGCAGGGGGACTAGCGGCACAGATACGCAGTATTTT. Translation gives CASRGTSGTDTQYF.

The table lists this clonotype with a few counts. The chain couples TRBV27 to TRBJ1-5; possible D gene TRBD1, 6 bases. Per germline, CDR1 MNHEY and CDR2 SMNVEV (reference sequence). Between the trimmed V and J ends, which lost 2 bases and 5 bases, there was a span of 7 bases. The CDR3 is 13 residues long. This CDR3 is CASSLQGYQPQHF. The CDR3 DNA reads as TGTGCCAGCAGTTTACAGGGGTATCAGCCCCAGCATTTT.

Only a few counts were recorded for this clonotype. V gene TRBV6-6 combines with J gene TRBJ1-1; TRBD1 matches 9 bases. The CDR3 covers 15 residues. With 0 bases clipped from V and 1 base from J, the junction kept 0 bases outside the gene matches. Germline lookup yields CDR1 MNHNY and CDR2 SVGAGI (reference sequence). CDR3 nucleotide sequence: TGTGCCAGCAGTTACTCGGGACAGGGGAACACTGAAGCTTTCTTT. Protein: CASSYSGQGNTEAFF.

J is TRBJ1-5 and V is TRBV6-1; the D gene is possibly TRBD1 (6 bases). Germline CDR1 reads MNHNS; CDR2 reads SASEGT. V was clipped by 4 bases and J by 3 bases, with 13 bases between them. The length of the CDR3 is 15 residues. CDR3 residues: CASSAGARVNQPQHF. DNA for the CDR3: TGTGCCAGCAGTGCAGGGGCCAGGGTCAATCAGCCCCAGCATTTT.

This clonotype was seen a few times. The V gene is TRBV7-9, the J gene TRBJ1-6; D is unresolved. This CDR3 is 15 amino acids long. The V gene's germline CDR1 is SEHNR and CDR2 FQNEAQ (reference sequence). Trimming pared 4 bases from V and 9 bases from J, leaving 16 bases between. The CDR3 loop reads CASSSGPSASSPLHF. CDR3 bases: TGTGCCAGCAGCTCAGGACCCTCGGCTAGTTCACCCCTCCACTTT.

Here the CDR3 DNA reads TGTGCCAGCAGTTGGGACAGCCTTTACCAAGAGACCCAGTACTTC. Translating it yields CASSWDSLYQETQYF. The rearrangement uses TRBV28 and TRBJ2-5; 7 bases are shared with TRBD1. This CDR3 has 15 residues. CDR1 MDHEN and CDR2 SYDVKM come from the germline V gene. V lost 4 bases, J lost 0 bases, and 5 bases stayed unmatched.

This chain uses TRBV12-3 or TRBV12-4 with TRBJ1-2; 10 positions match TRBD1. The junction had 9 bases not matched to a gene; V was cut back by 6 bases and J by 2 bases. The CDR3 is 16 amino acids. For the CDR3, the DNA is TGTGCCAGCAGCCCCCACCCGGGACAGGGGAACTATGGCTACACCTTC. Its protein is CASSPHPGQGNYGYTF.

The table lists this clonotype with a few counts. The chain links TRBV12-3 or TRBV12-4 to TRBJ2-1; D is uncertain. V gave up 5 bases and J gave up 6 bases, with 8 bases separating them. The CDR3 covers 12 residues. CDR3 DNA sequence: TGTGCCAGCAGTACCCTCGGCAATGAGCAGTTCTTC. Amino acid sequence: CASSTLGNEQFF.

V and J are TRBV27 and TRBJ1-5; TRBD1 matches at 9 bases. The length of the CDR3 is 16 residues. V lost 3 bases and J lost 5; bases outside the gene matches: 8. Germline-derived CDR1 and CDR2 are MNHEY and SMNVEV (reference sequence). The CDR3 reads CASSFSGQGRYQPQHF. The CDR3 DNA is TGTGCCAGCAGTTTTTCAGGACAGGGGAGGTATCAGCCCCAGCATTTT.

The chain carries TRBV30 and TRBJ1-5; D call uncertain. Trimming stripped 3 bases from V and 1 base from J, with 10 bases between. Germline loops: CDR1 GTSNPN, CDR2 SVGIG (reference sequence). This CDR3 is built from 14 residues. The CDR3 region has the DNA TGTGCCTGGAGCCCGAAAGGGAGCAATCAGCCCCAGCATTTT. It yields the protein CAWSPKGSNQPQHF.

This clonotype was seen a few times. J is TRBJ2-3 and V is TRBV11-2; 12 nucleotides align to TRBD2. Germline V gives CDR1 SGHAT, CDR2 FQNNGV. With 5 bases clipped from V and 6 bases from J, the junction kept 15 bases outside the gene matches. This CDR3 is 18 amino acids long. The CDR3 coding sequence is TGTGCCAGCAGCCCGCATGCTAGCGGGGGGGCAGTTCTTGATACGCAGTATTTT. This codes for CASSPHASGGAVLDTQYF. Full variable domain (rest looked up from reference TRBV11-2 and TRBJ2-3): EAGVAQSPRYKIIEKRQSVAFWCNPISGHATLYWYQQILGQGPKLLIQFQNNGVVDDSQLPKDRFSAERLKGVDSTLKIQPAKLEDSAVYLCASSPHASGGAVLDTQYFGPGTRLTVL.

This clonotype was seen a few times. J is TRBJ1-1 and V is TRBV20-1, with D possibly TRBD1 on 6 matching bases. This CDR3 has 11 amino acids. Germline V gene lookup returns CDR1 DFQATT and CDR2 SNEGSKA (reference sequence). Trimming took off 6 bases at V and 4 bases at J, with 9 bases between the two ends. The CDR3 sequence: CSAARGTEAFF. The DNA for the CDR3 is TGCAGTGCGGCCAGGGGCACTGAAGCTTTCTTT.

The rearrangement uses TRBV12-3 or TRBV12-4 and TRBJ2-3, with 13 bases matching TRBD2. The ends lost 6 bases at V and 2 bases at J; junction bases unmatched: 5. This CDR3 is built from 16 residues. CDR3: CASSRTSGGPTDTQYF. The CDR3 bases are TGTGCCAGCAGCAGGACTAGCGGGGGCCCCACAGATACGCAGTATTTT.

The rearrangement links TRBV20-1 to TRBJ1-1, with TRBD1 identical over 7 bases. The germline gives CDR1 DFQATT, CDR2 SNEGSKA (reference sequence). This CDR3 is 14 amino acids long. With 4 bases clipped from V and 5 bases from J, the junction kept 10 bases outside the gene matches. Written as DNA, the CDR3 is TGCAGTGCTATCTTGGACAGGAGTAGGACTGAAGCTTTCTTT. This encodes CSAILDRSRTEAFF.

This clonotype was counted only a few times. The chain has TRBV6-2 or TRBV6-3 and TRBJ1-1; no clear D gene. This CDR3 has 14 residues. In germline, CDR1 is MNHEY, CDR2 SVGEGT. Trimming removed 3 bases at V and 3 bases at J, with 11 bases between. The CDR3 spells CASSYVDGDTEAFF. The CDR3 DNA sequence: TGTGCCAGCAGTTATGTGGATGGAGACACTGAAGCTTTCTTT.

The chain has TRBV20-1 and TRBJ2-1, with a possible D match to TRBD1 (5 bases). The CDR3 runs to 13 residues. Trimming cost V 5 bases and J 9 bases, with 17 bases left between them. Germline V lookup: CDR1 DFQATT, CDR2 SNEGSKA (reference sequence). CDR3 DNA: TGCAGTGCTCCCGCCAGGGTACGTCGTGAGCAGTTCTTC. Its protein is CSAPARVRREQFF.

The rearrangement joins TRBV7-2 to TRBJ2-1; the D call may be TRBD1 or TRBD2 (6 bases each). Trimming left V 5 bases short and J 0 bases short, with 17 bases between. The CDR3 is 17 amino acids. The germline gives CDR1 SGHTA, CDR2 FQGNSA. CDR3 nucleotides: TGTGCCAGCAGCCCGGGGGACATTCCAAGCTCCTACAATGAGCAGTTCTTC. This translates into CASSPGDIPSSYNEQFF.

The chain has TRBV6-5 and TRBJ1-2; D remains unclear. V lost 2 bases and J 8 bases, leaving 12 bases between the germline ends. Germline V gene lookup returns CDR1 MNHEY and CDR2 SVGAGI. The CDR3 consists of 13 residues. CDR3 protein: CASSYGTGVGYTF. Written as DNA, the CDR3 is TGTGCCAGCAGTTACGGCACGGGTGTCGGCTACACCTTC.

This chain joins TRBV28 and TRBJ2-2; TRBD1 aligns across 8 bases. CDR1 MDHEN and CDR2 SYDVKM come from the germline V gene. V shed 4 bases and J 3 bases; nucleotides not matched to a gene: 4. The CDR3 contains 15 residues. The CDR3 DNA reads TGTGCCAGCAGTTCGGGACAGGAACACACCGGGGAGCTGTTTTTT. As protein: CASSSGQEHTGELFF.

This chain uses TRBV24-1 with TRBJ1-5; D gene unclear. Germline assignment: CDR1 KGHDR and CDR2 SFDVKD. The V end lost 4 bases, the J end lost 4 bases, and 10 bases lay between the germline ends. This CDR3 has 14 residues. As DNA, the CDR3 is TGTGCCACCAGTGACCTTCATGGGAATCAGCCCCAGCATTTT. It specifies CATSDLHGNQPQHF.